This TCR beta chain was profiled in a study of CXCR3-negative and CXCR3-positive naive CD8 T cells. This CDR3 has 15 residues. A remark on this clonotype: Its antigen is undetermined.

In preparing the TRB cDNA libraries, 5' RACE with UMI labels was used. One entry per CDR3 protein, without DNA, is what TCRdb gives after re-calling the 5' RACE reads. Its table records tens of thousands of distinct CDR3 sequences. General study points: Naive cells with CXCR3 showed TRB CDR3s that were more hydrophobic than those in CXCR3-negative naive cells. TCR interaction strength was inferred from TRB CDR3 physicochemistry, as CD5 matched across naive subsets.

Sequencing was done on a sample of naive CXCR3+ CD8+ T cells from blood. The subset is: CD45RO-CCR7+CD27+CD95- naive CD8+ T cells expressing CXCR3 (TNR3+). The gene calls are TRBV12-3 or TRBV12-4 and TRBJ2-1; TCRdb picks TRBD1, but there is no DNA to check that call. The TCR comes from a human donor in good health. Some clones in this sample may be carry-over from other donors' samples. The CDR3 region is CARGAADVMGDEQFF.